The entry below gives a single TCR beta chain sequence along with its context. The specificity of this receptor is unknown. One base away there is no much larger clone; base qualities are not given. The immunoSEQ Assay, a bias-controlled multiplex PCR, was used to amplify TCRbeta CDR3 regions from genomic DNA. As for how the authors treated the data: The number of nucleated cells in each sample was estimated from the amplification of reference gene primers within the assay. Sequence reads were collapsed and filtered to measure the absolute abundance of every unique TCRbeta CDR3 rearrangement. Productive Simpson clonality was computed per sample as the square root of Simpson's diversity index over productive rearrangements. TCRdb retrieved this table from immuneACCESS and kept in-frame rearrangements only. Not all clones are present; in checked studies, unresolved V genes account for under half, and no reason is known for the remainder. Clone size and the V and J calls come from that table; the DNA yielded D and trimming. The sample table contains about 130,000 clones; only one count was recorded for around three quarters of them. The ten largest clones add up to about 40% of the sample.

The sample comes from a study of blood T cell repertoires in COVID-19 (TCRdb year 2020). Study-level background: Collaborator samples came from the United States, Italy and Spain and covered acute and convalescent phases of COVID-19. The material from the prospective study consisted of cDNA or gDNA derived from T cells, B-cell-depleted T cells, or PBMCs. Samples were obtained from the ongoing ImmuneRACE study (first 160 participants) and from about 1,300 subjects provided by 6 global collaborators. Where HLA class I and class II types were available, the types were taken from metadata supplied by the sample provider, not from assay-based typing. Deeply sampled blood TCRbeta repertoires from subjects exposed to, actively infected with, or recovered from COVID-19 were included in the dataset. Nearly every sample came with metadata listing a de-identified subject ID, COVID-19 status, age in years and sex. A freely available public database, intended as a resource for researchers studying the immune response to SARS-CoV-2, is where the repertoires were released. Study-wide conclusions, independent of this receptor: The amount of clinical and demographic metadata varied by source and participant and was provided uncurated.

Whole blood was collected in K2EDTA tubes by collaborating institutions according to the institutions' own protocols. For TCRbeta analysis, collaborators shipped samples as frozen whole blood, isolated PBMCs, or DNA extracted from either of those sample types. Sequencing input: peripheral blood. This TCR was recovered from a middle-aged man with active or convalescent COVID-19.

The sequence in DNA is TGTGCCAGCAGCTTGGCCCCTAGCGGGACGTACAATGAGCAGTTCTTC. This codes for CASSLAPSGTYNEQFF. The rearranged segments are TRBV5-5 and TRBJ2-1, with 9 middle bases fitting TRBD2. Measured from the cysteine to the phenylalanine, the CDR3 is 16 residues long. The only DNA kept is the CDR3, 48 bases in frame from the first base. CDR1 and CDR2, per the germline V gene (reference sequence), are SGHKS and YYEKEE. Compared with germline, V lacks 0 bases and J lacks 4 bases; bases without a gene match: 5.